These 16 T cell receptor beta chains were all obtained from the same sample, sequenced in a study of shared clonotypes between healthy human individuals. Assay used: immunoSEQ multiplex PCR; TCRdb lists only in-frame clones, some missing. This sample has hundreds of thousands of clones; 60% to 80% occur once, and the top ten carry less than 2%. Source material: memory CD4+ T cells sorted from blood. The subset was: CD45RA-negative fraction. The receptor source for this set is a woman in her thirties in good health.

V is TRBV6-1 and J is TRBJ1-2; perhaps TRBD1 as D (6 bases). The length of the CDR3 is 12 residues. Germline CDR1 reads MNHNS; CDR2 reads SASEGT. The V end lost 7 bases, the J end lost 3 bases, and 9 bases lay between the germline ends. CDR3 DNA sequence: TGTGCCAGCACGGCAGGGGACTATGGCTACACCTTC. Translated, it gives CASTAGDYGYTF.

The chain is built from TRBV4-2 and TRBJ1-1; no clear D gene. The CDR3 contains 17 residues. V lost 0 bases, J lost 0 bases, and 14 bases lay in between. The V gene's germline CDR1 is LGHNA and CDR2 YNFKEQ. The CDR3 DNA reads as TGTGCCAGCAGCCAAGAAGGTCTGGAAGGAGTGAACACTGAAGCTTTCTTT. This gives the protein CASSQEGLEGVNTEAFF.

This clone has just a few counts. The chain recombines TRBV28 with TRBJ1-5; unclear D gene. The CDR3 length is 15 residues. The V end lost 6 bases, the J end lost 2 bases, and 14 bases lay between the germline ends. Germline CDR1 MDHEN, CDR2 SYDVKM. CDR3 sequence: CASSWSGGGNQPQHF. The CDR3 nucleotides read TGTGCCAGCAGCTGGAGCGGCGGAGGCAATCAGCCCCAGCATTTT.

The chain links TRBV27 to TRBJ2-3; D perhaps matches TRBD2 (6 bases). Trimming shortened V by 0 bases and J by 1 base, and 8 bases separated the two germline ends. The CDR3 consists of 15 residues. Germline V gene lookup returns CDR1 MNHEY and CDR2 SMNVEV (reference sequence). The CDR3 region is CASSLSGEGTDTQYF. Written as DNA, the CDR3 is TGTGCCAGCAGTTTATCTGGGGAGGGCACAGATACGCAGTATTTT.

The CDR3 reads CASSLVGQGAGNYGYTF. In nucleotides, the CDR3 is TGTGCCAGCAGTTTAGTGGGACAGGGGGCGGGGAACTATGGCTACACCTTC. The V gene is TRBV27, the J gene TRBJ1-2; 12 bases fit TRBD1. V trimming: 2 bases; J trimming: 2 bases; junction bases outside the gene matches: 6. Germline CDR1 reads MNHEY; CDR2 reads SMNVEV (reference sequence). CDR3 length: 17 amino acids.

This clone appeared many times. This sequence joins TRBV10-3 and TRBJ2-1; 8 positions match TRBD2. The V segment lost 2 bases and the J segment 0 bases; nucleotides outside the gene matches: 9. Germline CDR1 reads ENHRY; CDR2 reads SYGVKD. CDR3 length: 18 amino acids. This CDR3 reads CAISERGTSLNSYNEQFF. The CDR3 DNA sequence: TGTGCCATCAGTGAGCGTGGGACTAGTCTTAACTCCTACAATGAGCAGTTCTTC.

The genes are TRBV7-2 and TRBJ2-5, with 8 bases fitting TRBD2. J was trimmed by 5 bases and V by 5 bases; bases with no gene match: 13. Germline lookup yields CDR1 SGHTA and CDR2 FQGNSA. The CDR3 length is 16 residues. The CDR3 sequence: CASSGRGISGTETQYF. Written as DNA, the CDR3 is TGTGCCAGCAGCGGGAGAGGGATTAGCGGGACCGAGACCCAGTACTTC.

V and J are TRBV10-2 and TRBJ2-2; TRBD2 aligns across 7 bases. CDR3 length equals 16 residues. CDR1 is WSHSY and CDR2 is SAAADI in the germline V gene. V was pared by 3 bases and J by 4 bases, with 8 bases of the junction left unmatched. The CDR3 DNA follows: TGCGCCAGCAGTGAAAGCGGGGATCTTCTCACCGGGGAGCTGTTTTTT. Amino acid sequence: CASSESGDLLTGELFF.

The gene calls are TRBV5-4 and TRBJ1-4; 9 bases agree with TRBD1. The CDR3 is 15 residues long. Trimming took 1 base from V and 8 from J; bases not matched to a gene: 6. Germline CDR1 and CDR2: SGHNT and YYREEE (reference sequence). The CDR3, as DNA: TGTGCCAGCAGCTTGATGGGACAGGGAAGAGAAAAACTGTTTTTT. This translates into CASSLMGQGREKLFF.

The chain recombines TRBV6-1 with TRBJ1-1; TRBD1 matches 9 bases. The CDR3 runs 14 residues. V lost 6 bases and J lost 4; bases outside the gene matches: 6. Germline values: CDR1 MNHNS, CDR2 SASEGT. The CDR3 loop reads CASREGQGGTEAFF. The CDR3 DNA reads TGTGCCAGCAGGGAGGGACAGGGAGGCACTGAAGCTTTCTTT.

The chain uses TRBV4-1 and TRBJ2-7; 10 bases agree with TRBD1. This CDR3 contains 15 residues. Germline V gene sequence: CDR1 MGHRA, CDR2 YSYEKL. Trimming took 0 bases from V and 4 from J; bases not matched to a gene: 3. CDR3 DNA: TGCGCCAGCAGCCAAGAGACAGGGGGCTTTTACGAGCAGTACTTC. Protein sequence: CASSQETGGFYEQYF.

The chain recombines TRBV7-3 with TRBJ1-2; maybe TRBD1 (6 bases). The V and J ends lost 2 bases and 8 bases respectively, with 12 bases between them. Per the germline V gene, CDR1 is SGHTA and CDR2 is FQGTGA. The CDR3 extends over 13 amino acids. The CDR3 DNA reads as TGTGCCAGCAGCTTAGACGGACAGCTCGGCTACACCTTC. This codes for CASSLDGQLGYTF.

Only one count was recorded for this clone. The chain combines TRBV7-3 with TRBJ2-3; 12 bases are a match to TRBD2. Germline-derived CDR1 and CDR2 are SGHTA and FQGTGA. The J segment lost 1 base and the V segment lost 4 bases, leaving 6 bases of the junction unmatched. The CDR3 length is 17 residues. CDR3 loop: CASSSRLAGAGTDTQYF. The CDR3 bases are TGTGCCAGCAGCTCGAGACTAGCGGGAGCTGGCACAGATACGCAGTATTTT.

The chain carries TRBV18 and TRBJ2-7, with 12 bases fitting TRBD2. The V gene's germline CDR1 is KGHSH and CDR2 LQKENI. The junction had 9 bases not matched to a gene; V was cut back by 6 bases and J by 6 bases. This CDR3 is built from 15 residues. As DNA, the CDR3 is TGTGCCAGCTCCCGACTAGCGGGAGAAGTCGGCGAGCAGTACTTC. As protein: CASSRLAGEVGEQYF.

The chain employs TRBV5-1 and TRBJ1-2, with D possibly TRBD1 on 6 matching bases. CDR1 and CDR2 from the germline V gene are SGHRS and YFSETQ. The V gene lost 4 bases and the J gene lost 0 bases, with 13 bases spanning the gap. The CDR3 runs to 15 residues. The CDR3, as DNA: TGCGCCAGCAGCCCGGGACACATTTCTAACTATGGCTACACCTTC. It translates to CASSPGHISNYGYTF.

The V and J genes are TRBV13 and TRBJ2-1; TRBD2 agrees at 15 bases. Germline V lookup: CDR1 PRHDT, CDR2 FYEKMQ (reference sequence). This CDR3 has 17 amino acids. V lost 5 bases and J lost 7; bases outside the gene matches: 9. The CDR3 sequence is CASSAGLAGGVLNEQFF. The CDR3 bases are TGTGCCAGCAGCGCCGGACTAGCGGGAGGGGTCCTGAATGAGCAGTTCTTC.